One TCR beta chain is described in this entry. No antigen is known for it. This CDR3 has 21 amino acids. Germline V gives CDR1 KGHDR, CDR2 SFDVKD. V lost 5 bases and J lost 3; bases outside the gene matches: 24. The sample belongs to a study of persistence of HIV-infected CD4 T cells. This was the immunoSEQ version 4 assay in survey mode. The repertoire was sequenced with immunoSEQ multiplex PCR; TCRdb's copy has only in-frame clones and lacks some. The data show tens of thousands of clones, 74% seen once. An overlapping HIV-1 Gag peptide pool stimulated these cells at 0.95 to 1 ug/peptide/mL. Responding CD4+ T cells were sorted by upregulation of both CD40 ligand and CD69.

The rearrangement uses TRBV24-1 and TRBJ1-5, with TRBD1 matching 7 bases. The sequence derives from an adult man with HIV who was CMV-seropositive. The sample consisted of CD4+ T cells sorted from PBMCs after roughly 18-hour stimulation, taken from a patient who received antiretroviral therapy. The CDR3 reads CATSGGETRGQRKGLNQPQHF. The CDR3, as DNA: TGTGCCACCAGTGGCGGGGAGACGAGGGGACAGCGAAAAGGCCTCAATCAGCCCCAGCATTTT.